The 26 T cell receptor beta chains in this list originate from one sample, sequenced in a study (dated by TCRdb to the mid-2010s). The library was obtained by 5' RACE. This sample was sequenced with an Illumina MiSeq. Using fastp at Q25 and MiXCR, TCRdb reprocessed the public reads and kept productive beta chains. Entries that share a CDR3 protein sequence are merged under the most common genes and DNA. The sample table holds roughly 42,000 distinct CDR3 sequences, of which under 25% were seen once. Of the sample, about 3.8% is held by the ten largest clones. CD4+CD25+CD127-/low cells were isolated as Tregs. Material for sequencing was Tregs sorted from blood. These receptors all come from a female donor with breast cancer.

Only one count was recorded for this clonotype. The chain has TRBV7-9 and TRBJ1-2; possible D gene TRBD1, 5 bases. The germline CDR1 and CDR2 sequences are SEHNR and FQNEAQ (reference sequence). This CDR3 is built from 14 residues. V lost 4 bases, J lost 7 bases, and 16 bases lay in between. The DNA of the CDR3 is TGTGCCAGCAGCTCCCTGACAGTGTCCTCTGGCTACACCTTC. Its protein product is CASSSLTVSSGYTF.

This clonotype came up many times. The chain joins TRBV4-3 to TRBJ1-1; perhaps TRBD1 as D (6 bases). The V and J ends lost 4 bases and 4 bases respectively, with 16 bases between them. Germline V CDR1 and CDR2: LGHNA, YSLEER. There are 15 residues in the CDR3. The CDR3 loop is CASSRTTGFSTEAFF. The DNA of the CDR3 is TGCGCCAGCAGCCGGACTACAGGGTTCAGCACTGAAGCTTTCTTT.

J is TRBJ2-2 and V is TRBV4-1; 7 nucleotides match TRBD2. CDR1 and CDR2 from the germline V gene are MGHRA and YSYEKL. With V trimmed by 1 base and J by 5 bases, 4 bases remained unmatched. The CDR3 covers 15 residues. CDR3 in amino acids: CASSQGWGGTGELFF. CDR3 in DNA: TGCGCCAGCAGCCAAGGGTGGGGGGGAACCGGGGAGCTGTTTTTT.

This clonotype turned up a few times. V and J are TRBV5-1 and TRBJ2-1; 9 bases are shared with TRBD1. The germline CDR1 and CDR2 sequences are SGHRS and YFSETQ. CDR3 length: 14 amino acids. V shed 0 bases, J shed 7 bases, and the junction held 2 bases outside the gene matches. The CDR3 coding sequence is TGCGCCAGCAGCTTGGAGGGACAGGGAAATGAGCAGTTCTTC. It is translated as CASSLEGQGNEQFF. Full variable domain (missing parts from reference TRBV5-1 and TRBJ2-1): KAGVTQTPRYLIKTRGQQVTLSCSPISGHRSVSWYQQTPGQGLQFLFEYFSETQRNKGNFPGRFSGRQFSNSRSEMNVSTLELGDSALYLCASSLEGQGNEQFFGPGTRLTVL.

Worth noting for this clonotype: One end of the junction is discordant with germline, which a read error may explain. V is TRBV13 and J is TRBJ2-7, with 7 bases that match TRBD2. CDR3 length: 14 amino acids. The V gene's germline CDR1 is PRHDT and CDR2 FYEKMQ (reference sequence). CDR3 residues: CAGSLGGGSYEQYF. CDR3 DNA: TGTGCCGGCAGCTTGGGCGGGGGATCCTACGAGCAGTACTTC.

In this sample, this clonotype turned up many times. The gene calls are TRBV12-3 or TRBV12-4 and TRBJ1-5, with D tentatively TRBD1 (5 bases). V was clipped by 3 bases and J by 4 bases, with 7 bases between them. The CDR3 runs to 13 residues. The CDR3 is CASSFGGNQPQHF. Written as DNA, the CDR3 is TGTGCCAGCAGTTTCGGGGGGAATCAGCCCCAGCATTTT.

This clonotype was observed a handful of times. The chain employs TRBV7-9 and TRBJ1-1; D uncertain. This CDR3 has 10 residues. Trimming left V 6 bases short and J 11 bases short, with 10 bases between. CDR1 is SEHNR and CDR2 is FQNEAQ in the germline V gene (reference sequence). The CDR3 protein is CASRGMVAFF. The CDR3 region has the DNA TGTGCCAGCAGGGGAATGGTGGCTTTCTTT.

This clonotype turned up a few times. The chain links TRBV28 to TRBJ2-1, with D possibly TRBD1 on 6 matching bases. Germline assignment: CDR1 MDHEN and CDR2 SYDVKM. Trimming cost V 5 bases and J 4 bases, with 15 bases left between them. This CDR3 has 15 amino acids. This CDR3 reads CASSPGQISYNEQFF. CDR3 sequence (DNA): TGTGCCAGCAGTCCAGGACAGATATCGTACAATGAGCAGTTCTTC.

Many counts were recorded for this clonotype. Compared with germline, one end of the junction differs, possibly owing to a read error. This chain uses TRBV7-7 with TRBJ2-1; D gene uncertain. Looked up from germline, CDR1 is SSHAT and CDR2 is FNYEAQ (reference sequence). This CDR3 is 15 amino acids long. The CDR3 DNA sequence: TGTGCTAGCAGCTTAGGGATAGGACCGGTAAATGAGCAGTTCTTC. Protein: CASSLGIGPVNEQFF.

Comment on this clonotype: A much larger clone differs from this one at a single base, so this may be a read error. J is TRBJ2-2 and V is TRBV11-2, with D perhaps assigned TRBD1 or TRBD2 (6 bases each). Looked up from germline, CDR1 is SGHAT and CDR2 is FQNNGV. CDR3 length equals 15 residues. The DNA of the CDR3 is TGTGCCAGCAGCTTAGGAGGGGGACTCTCGGGGGAGCCGTTTTTT. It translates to CASSLGGGLSGEPFF.

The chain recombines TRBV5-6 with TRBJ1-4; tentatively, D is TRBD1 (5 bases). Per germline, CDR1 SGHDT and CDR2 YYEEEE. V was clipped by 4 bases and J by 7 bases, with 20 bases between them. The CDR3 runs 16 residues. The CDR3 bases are TGTGCCAGCAGCGCCCCCGGGACGGAGGTGGGTGAAAAACTGTTTTTT. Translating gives CASSAPGTEVGEKLFF. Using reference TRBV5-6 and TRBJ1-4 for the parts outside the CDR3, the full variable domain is DAGVTQSPTHLIKTRGQQVTLRCSPKSGHDTVSWYQQALGQGPQFIFQYYEEEERQRGNFPDRFSGHQFPNYSSELNVNALLLGDSALYLCASSAPGTEVGEKLFFGSGTQLSVL.

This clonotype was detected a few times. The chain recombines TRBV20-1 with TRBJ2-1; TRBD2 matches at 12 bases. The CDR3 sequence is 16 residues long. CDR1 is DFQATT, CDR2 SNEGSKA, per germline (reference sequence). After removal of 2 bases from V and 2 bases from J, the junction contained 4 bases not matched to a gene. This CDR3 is CSARRLAGDPYNEQFF. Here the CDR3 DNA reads TGCAGTGCTAGAAGACTAGCGGGGGACCCCTACAATGAGCAGTTCTTC.

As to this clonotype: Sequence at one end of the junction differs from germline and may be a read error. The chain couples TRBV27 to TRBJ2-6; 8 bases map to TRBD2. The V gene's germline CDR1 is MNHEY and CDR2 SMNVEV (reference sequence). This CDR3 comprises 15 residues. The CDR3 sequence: CASNLAGPGANVLTF. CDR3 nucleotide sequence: TGTGCCAGCAATTTAGCGGGGCCAGGGGCCAACGTCCTGACTTTC. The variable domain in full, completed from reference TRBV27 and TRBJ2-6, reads EAQVTQNPRYLITVTGKKLTVTCSQNMNHEYMSWYRQDPGLGLRQIYYSMNVEVTDKGDVPEGYKVSRKEKRNFPLILESPSPNQTSLYFCASNLAGPGANVLTFGAGSRLTVL.

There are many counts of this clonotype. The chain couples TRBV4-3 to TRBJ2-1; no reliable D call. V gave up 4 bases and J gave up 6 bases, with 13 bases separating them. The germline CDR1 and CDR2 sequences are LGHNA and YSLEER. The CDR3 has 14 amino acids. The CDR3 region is CASSPGWHRNEQFF. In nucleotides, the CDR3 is TGCGCCAGCAGCCCCGGATGGCATCGCAATGAGCAGTTCTTC.

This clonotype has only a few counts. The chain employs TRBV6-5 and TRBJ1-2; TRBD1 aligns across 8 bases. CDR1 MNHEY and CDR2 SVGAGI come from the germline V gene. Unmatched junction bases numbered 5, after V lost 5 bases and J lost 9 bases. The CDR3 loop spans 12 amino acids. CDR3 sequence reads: CASSGQGGSYTF. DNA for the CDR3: TGTGCCAGCAGTGGACAGGGTGGCAGCTACACCTTC.

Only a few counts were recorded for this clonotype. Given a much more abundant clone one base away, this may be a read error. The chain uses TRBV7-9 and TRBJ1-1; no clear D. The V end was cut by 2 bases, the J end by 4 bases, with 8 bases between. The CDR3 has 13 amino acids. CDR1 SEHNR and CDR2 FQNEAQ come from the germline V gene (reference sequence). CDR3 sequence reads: CASSLSVATEAFF. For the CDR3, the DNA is TGTGCCAGCAGCTTATCTGTGGCCACTGAAGCTTTCTTT.

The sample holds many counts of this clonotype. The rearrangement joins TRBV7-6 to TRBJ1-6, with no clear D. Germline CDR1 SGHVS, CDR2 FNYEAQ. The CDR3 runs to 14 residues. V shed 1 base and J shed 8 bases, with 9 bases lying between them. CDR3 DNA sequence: TGTGCCAGCAGCTTAGAACAGTCCTATTCACCCCTCCACTTT. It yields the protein CASSLEQSYSPLHF.

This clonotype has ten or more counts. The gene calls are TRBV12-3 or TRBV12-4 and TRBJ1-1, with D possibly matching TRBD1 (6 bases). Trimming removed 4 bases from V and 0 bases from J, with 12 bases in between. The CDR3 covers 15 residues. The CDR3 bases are TGTGCCAGCAGTTCACCCCAGGGGATGAACACTGAAGCTTTCTTT. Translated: CASSSPQGMNTEAFF.

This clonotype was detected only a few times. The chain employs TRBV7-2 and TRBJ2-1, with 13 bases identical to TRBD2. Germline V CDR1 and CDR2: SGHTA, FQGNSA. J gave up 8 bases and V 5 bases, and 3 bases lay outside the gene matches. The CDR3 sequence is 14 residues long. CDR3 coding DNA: TGTGCCAGCAGCGGCGGACTAGCGGGAGATGAGCAGTTCTTC. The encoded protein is CASSGGLAGDEQFF. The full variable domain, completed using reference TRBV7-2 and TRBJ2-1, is GAGVSQSPSNKVTEKGKDVELRCDPISGHTALYWYRQSLGQGLEFLIYFQGNSAPDKSGLPSDRFSAERTGGSVSTLTIQRTQQEDSAVYLCASSGGLAGDEQFFGPGTRLTVL.

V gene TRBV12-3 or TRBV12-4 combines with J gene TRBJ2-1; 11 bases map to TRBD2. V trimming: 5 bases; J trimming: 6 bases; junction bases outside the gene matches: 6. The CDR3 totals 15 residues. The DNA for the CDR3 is TGTGCCAGCAGTCCCCTAGCGGGAGGTAGCAATGAGCAGTTCTTC. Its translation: CASSPLAGGSNEQFF.

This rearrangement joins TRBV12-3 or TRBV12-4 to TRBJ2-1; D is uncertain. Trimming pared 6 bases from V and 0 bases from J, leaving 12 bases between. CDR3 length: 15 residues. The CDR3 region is CASSYHVRSYNEQFF. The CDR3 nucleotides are TGTGCCAGCAGCTACCACGTACGCTCCTACAATGAGCAGTTCTTC.

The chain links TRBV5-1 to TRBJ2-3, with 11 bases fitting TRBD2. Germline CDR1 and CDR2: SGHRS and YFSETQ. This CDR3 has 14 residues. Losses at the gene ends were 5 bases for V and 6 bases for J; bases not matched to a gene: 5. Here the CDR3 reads CASSSLAGADTQYF. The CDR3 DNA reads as TGCGCCAGCAGTTCACTAGCGGGAGCCGATACGCAGTATTTT.

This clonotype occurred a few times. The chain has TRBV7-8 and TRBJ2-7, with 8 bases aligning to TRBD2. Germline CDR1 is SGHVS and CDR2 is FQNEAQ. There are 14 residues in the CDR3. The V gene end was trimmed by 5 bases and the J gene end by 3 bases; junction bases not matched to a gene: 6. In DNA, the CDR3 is TGTGCCAGCAGCCACCCGGGGGGGCTCTACGAGCAGTACTTC. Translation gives CASSHPGGLYEQYF.

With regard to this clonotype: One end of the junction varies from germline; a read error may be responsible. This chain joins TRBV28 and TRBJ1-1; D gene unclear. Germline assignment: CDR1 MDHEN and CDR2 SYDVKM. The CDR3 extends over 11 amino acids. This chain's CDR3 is CTSSLSVEAFF. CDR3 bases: TGTACCAGCAGTTTATCGGTGGAAGCTTTCTTT.

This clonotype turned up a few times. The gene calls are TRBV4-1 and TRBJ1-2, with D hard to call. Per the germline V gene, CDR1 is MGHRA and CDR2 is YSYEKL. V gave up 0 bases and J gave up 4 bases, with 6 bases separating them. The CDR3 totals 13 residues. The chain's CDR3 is CASSQDGFYGYTF. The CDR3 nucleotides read TGCGCCAGCAGCCAAGATGGATTCTATGGCTACACCTTC.

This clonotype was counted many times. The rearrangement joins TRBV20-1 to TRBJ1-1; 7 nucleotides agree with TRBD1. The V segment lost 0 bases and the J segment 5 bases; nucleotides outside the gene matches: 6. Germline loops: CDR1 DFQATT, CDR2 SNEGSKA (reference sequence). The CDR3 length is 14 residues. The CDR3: CSARDRTGRTEAFF. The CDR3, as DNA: TGCAGTGCTAGAGACCGGACAGGAAGGACTGAAGCTTTCTTT.